These T cell receptor beta chains were read from a single sample in a study of technical replicates of blood from a handful of donors. Method: immunoSEQ multiplex PCR; TCRdb's copy keeps in-frame clones and lacks some. The sample includes about 76,000 clones, 75% to 95% of them seen just once. The sample consisted of T cells isolated from PBMCs. The receptor set was obtained from a human donor in good health. Both conserved end residues are part of each CDR3.

V gene	J gene	CDR3 protein
TRBV9	TRBJ2-2	CASSKHYTGNPNTGELFF
TRBV18	TRBJ1-3	CASSPLATGTGNTIYF
TRBV5-1	TRBJ1-3	CASSFTLRGSSGNTIYF
TRBV7-3	TRBJ2-7	CASSLRVPGEQYF
TRBV28	TRBJ1-4	CASRQGDHSGNEKLFF
TRBV7-2	TRBJ2-5	CASSFWTEETQYF
TRBV7-9	TRBJ2-7	CASSRLRDEQYF
TRBV11-2	TRBJ2-2	CASSLELAAGELFF
TRBV5-6	TRBJ1-1	CASSLAGSAFEAFF
TRBV7-8	TRBJ2-7	CASSSRQGPYEQYF
TRBV28	TRBJ1-4	CASSSGQAGDEKLFF
TRBV28	TRBJ2-7	CASSPSYLTYEQYF
TRBV6-1	TRBJ2-5	CASNFQSETQYF
TRBV5-1	TRBJ1-5	CASSLDGEDQPQHF
TRBV19	TRBJ2-3	CASSIGTGGDTQYF
TRBV5-4	TRBJ1-2	CASSFGGTPNYGYTF
TRBV5-1	TRBJ2-5	CASSLGVQRTGGSAQYF
TRBV28	TRBJ2-7	CASSSPVQSYEQYF
TRBV5-1	TRBJ2-1	CASSFMDQKRDEQFF
TRBV5-1	TRBJ2-3	CASSLWGRVIGTDTQYF
TRBV28	TRBJ1-3	CASKRERGHVGNTIYF
TRBV25-1	TRBJ1-2	CASSEWDIGDYGYTF
TRBV6-5	TRBJ2-7	CASSYLNRAYEQYF
TRBV5-8	TRBJ1-5	CASSLDATTGGSNQPQHF
TRBV6-6	TRBJ2-7	CASRIGQGQYEQYF
TRBV28	TRBJ1-1	CASSADTLNTEAFF
TRBV6-5	TRBJ2-7	CASSSAWLAGTYEQYF
TRBV7-9	TRBJ1-3	CASSLAADGNTIYF